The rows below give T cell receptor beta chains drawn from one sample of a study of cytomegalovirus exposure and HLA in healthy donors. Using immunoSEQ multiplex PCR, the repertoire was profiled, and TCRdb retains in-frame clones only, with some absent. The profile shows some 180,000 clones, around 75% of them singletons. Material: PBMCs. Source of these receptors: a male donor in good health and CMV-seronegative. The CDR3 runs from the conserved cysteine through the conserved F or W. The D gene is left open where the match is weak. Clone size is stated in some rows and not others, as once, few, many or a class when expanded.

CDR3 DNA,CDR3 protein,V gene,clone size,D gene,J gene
TGTGCCAGCAGTGAATATACACGGGGGGCTGGCTACACCTTC,CASSEYTRGAGYTF,TRBV25-1,NA,NA,TRBJ1-2
TGTGCCAGCAGTGAATGGGGTTCTGGCGGGCCCGTCCGGGAGACCCAGTACTTC,CASSEWGSGGPVRETQYF,TRBV25-1,NA,NA,TRBJ2-5
TGTGCCAGCAGCGCTTCTGAGAGCAATCAGCCCCAGCATTTT,CASSASESNQPQHF,TRBV9,NA,NA,TRBJ1-5
TGTGCCAGCAGTGACAGGGGCTACAATGAGCAGTTCTTC,CASSDRGYNEQFF,TRBV25-1,NA,NA,TRBJ2-1
TGTGCTAGTGGTTTCCACGTGACAGGTGGTGGCTACACCTTC,CASGFHVTGGGYTF,TRBV12-5,NA,NA,TRBJ1-2
TGTGCCAGCGGGGGGACTAGCGGGGGGAGAAATACGCAGTATTTT,CASGGTSGGRNTQYF,TRBV13,few,TRBD2,TRBJ2-3
TGTGCCAGCAGTGCCCTCTACGAGCAGTACTTC,CASSALYEQYF,TRBV6-1,NA,NA,TRBJ2-7
TGTGCCTGGAGTTATCAGACAGGGTTCATGAACACTGAAGCTTTCTTT,CAWSYQTGFMNTEAFF,TRBV30,NA,TRBD1,TRBJ1-1
TGTGCCAGTAGTTTCCCGGGACAGGGGGTCTATCAGCCCCAGCATTTT,CASSFPGQGVYQPQHF,TRBV19,NA,TRBD1,TRBJ1-5
TGTGCCAGCAGTACCGGGACAGGGCGCGAGCAGTACTTC,CASSTGTGREQYF,TRBV27,NA,TRBD1,TRBJ2-7
TGTGCCAGCAGCTGGAGCGAACAGGACCACGGAAACACCATATATTTT,CASSWSEQDHGNTIYF,TRBV7-8,NA,NA,TRBJ1-3
TGCGCCAGCAGTCCGGGACTAGCGGGGGGGATCTACAATGAGCAGTTCTTC,CASSPGLAGGIYNEQFF,TRBV5-1,NA,TRBD2,TRBJ2-1
TGCGCCAGCAGCTTGGCGGCAGGATCCAGCTATGGCTACACCTTC,CASSLAAGSSYGYTF,TRBV5-1,NA,NA,TRBJ1-2
TGTGCCAGCAGCCTAACCCGGGACAGGGGGAACACCGGGGAGCTGTTTTTT,CASSLTRDRGNTGELFF,TRBV7-3,NA,TRBD1,TRBJ2-2
TGTGCCAGCAGCGACAGTGGACAGGGGGCCCATGAGCAGTTCTTC,CASSDSGQGAHEQFF,TRBV6-6,NA,TRBD1,TRBJ2-1
TGTGCCAGCTCACCATTTGTGACAGGGGGCGATACGCAGTATTTT,CASSPFVTGGDTQYF,TRBV18,NA,TRBD1,TRBJ2-3
TGTGCCAGCAGCTTAGTTAGTGGGACAGGGACCTACGAGCAGTACTTC,CASSLVSGTGTYEQYF,TRBV11-2,NA,TRBD1,TRBJ2-7
TGTGCCAGCAGTCCGGGACAGGGGGTTTTCAATCAGCCCCAGCATTTT,CASSPGQGVFNQPQHF,TRBV6-6,NA,TRBD1,TRBJ1-5
TGTGCCAGCAGCGCTCGCTACAGGAGCTCCTACAATGAGCAGTTCTTC,CASSARYRSSYNEQFF,TRBV7-9,NA,NA,TRBJ2-1
TGTGCCACCGCCCCCGGTCCAGGGCAGGGCACTGAAGCTTTCTTT,CATAPGPGQGTEAFF,TRBV27,NA,NA,TRBJ1-1
TGTGCCAGTGCAATAAACCGGGACAGTCTGAGCGATGAGCAGTTCTTC,CASAINRDSLSDEQFF,TRBV11-2,NA,TRBD1,TRBJ2-1
TGTGCCTGGGTTACAGGGAGCCGCTTTGAAGCTTTCTTT,CAWVTGSRFEAFF,TRBV30,NA,NA,TRBJ1-1
TGTGCCAGCAGTATCGGGGGATTGGATGGCTACACCTTC,CASSIGGLDGYTF,TRBV27,NA,NA,TRBJ1-2
TGTGCCAGCAGCTTTCATCAGAATCAGCCCCAGCATTTT,CASSFHQNQPQHF,TRBV11-2,NA,NA,TRBJ1-5
TGTGCCAGCCAAAGAGACACCGAGCAGTACTTC,CASQRDTEQYF,TRBV6-1,few,NA,TRBJ2-7
TGTGCCTGGGGGGCGCAGACCCAAAAGACCCAGTACTTC,CAWGAQTQKTQYF,TRBV30,NA,NA,TRBJ2-5
TGTGCCAGCAGTGCGCCGGGGGAGGGTCAGCCCCAGCATTTT,CASSAPGEGQPQHF,TRBV6-1,few,NA,TRBJ1-5
TGTGCCAGCAGCTCCTACGGTGAGCAGTACTTC,CASSSYGEQYF,TRBV9,NA,NA,TRBJ2-7
TGTGCCAGCAGTGAAGAGAGAGGTCAGCCCCAGCATTTT,CASSEERGQPQHF,TRBV6-1,NA,NA,TRBJ1-5
TGCGCCAGCAGCTTCCGTCGGGACGAGCAGTACTTC,CASSFRRDEQYF,TRBV5-1,NA,NA,TRBJ2-7
TGTGCCAGCAGCTTGGGACAGATTAGTTATAGCAATCAGCCCCAGCATTTT,CASSLGQISYSNQPQHF,TRBV11-2,NA,TRBD1,TRBJ1-5
TGTGCCAGCAGTTTATTCTTCTCTGGGGCCAACGTCCTGACTTTC,CASSLFFSGANVLTF,TRBV27,NA,NA,TRBJ2-6